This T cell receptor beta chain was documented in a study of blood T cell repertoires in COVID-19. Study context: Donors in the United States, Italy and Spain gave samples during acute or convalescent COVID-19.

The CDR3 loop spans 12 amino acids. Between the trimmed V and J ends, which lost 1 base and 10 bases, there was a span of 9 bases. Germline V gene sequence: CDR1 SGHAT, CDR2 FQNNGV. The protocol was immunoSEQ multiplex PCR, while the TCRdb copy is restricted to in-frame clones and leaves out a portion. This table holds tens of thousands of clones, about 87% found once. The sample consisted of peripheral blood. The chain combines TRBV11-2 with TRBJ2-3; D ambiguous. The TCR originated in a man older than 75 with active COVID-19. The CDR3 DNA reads TGTGCCAGCAGCTTAGCCCCATCGGCGCAGTATTTT. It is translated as CASSLAPSAQYF.